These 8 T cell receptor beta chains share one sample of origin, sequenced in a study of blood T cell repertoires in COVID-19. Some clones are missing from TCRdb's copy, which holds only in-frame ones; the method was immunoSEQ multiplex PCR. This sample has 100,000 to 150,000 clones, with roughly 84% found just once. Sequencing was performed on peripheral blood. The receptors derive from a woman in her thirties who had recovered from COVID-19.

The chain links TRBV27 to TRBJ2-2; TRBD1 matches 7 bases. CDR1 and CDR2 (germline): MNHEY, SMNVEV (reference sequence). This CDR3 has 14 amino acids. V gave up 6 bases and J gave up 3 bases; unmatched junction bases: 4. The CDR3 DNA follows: TGTGCCAGCAGCCCGGACAGGTACACCGGGGAGCTGTTTTTT. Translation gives CASSPDRYTGELFF.

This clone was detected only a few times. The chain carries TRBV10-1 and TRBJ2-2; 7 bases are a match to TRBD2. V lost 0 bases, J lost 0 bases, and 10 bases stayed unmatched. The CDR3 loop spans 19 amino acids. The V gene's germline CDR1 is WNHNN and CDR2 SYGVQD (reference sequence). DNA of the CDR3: TGCGCCAGCAGTGAGTCGAAGCTTGCGGGGGTTGCGAACACCGGGGAGCTGTTTTTT. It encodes CASSESKLAGVANTGELFF.

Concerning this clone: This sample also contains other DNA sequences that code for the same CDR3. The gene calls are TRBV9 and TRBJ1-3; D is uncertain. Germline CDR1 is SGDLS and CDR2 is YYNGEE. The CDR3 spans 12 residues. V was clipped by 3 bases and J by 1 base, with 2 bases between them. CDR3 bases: TGTGCCAGCAGCGCATCTGGAAACACCATATATTTT. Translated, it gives CASSASGNTIYF.

In DNA form, the CDR3 reads TGTGCTCAAGGTAGGCTCCCGGGAGGCTACACCTTC. Protein product: CAQGRLPGGYTF. The gene calls are TRBV9 and TRBJ1-2; D is undetermined. CDR3 size: 12 residues. CDR1 SGDLS and CDR2 YYNGEE come from the germline V gene.

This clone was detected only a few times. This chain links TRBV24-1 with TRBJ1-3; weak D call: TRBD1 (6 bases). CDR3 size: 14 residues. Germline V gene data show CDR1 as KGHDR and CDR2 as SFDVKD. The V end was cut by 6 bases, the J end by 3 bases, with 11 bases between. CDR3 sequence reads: CATSYRVSGNTIYF. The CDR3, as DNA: TGTGCCACCAGTTACAGGGTAAGTGGAAACACCATATATTTT.

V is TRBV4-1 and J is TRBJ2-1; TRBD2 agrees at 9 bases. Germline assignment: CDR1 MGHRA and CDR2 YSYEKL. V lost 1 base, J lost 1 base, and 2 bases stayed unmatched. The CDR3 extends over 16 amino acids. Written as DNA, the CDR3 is TGCGCCAGCAGCCAAGTAGCGGGAGCATCCTACAATGAGCAGTTCTTC. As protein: CASSQVAGASYNEQFF.

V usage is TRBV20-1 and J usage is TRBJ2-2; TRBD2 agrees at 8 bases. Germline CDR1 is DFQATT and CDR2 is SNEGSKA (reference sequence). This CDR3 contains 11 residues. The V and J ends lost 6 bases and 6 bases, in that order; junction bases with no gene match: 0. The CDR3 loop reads CSAGGAGELFF. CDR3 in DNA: TGCAGTGCCGGGGGGGCCGGGGAGCTGTTTTTT.

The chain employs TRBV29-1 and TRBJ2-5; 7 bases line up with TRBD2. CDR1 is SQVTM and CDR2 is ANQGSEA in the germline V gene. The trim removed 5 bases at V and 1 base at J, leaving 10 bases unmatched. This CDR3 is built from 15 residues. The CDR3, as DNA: TGCAGCGTTCGGAGGGAGGGACTCCTCCAAGAGACCCAGTACTTC. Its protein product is CSVRREGLLQETQYF. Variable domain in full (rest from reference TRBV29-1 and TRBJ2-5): SAVISQKPSRDICQRGTSLTIQCQVDSQVTMMFWYRQQPGQSLTLIATANQGSEATYESGFVIDKFPISRPNLTFSTLTVSNMSPEDSSIYLCSVRREGLLQETQYFGPGTRLLVL.